The next 18 T cell receptor beta chains were all read from a single sample in a study of T cells in Graves' hyperthyroidism and ophthalmopathy. The CDR3 regions of TCR beta were amplified from RNA transcripts. HTBI primers were employed in a first-round RT-PCR of the TCR CDR3. TCRdb itself ran the multiplex PCR reads through MiXCR, one entry per CDR3 protein. The top ten clones hold under 20% of a sample with 450,000 to 650,000 distinct CDR3 sequences, 15% to 20% of them seen once. Material for sequencing was blood. The source of these receptors is a woman aged 18-29 years with Graves' ophthalmopathy.

This clonotype has at least ten counts. The chain is built from TRBV2 and TRBJ1-5; 10 bases fit TRBD1. This CDR3 spans 17 amino acids. V gave up 5 bases and J gave up 0 bases; unmatched junction bases: 7. CDR1 and CDR2 from the germline V gene are SNHLY and FYNNEI. Here the CDR3 reads CASSSGTGAYSNQPQHF. The CDR3 DNA is TGTGCCAGCAGTTCCGGGACAGGGGCTTATAGCAATCAGCCCCAGCATTTT. The whole variable domain, filled in from reference TRBV2 and TRBJ1-5, reads EPEVTQTPSHQVTQMGQEVILRCVPISNHLYFYWYRQILGQKVEFLVSFYNNEISEKSEIFDDQFSVERPDGSNFTLKIRSTKLEDSAMYFCASSSGTGAYSNQPQHFGDGTRLSIL.

The rearrangement uses TRBV6-1 and TRBJ2-6; no reliable D call. Between the trimmed V and J ends, which lost 11 bases and 0 bases, there was a span of 11 bases. The CDR3 spans 14 residues. In germline, CDR1 is MNHNS, CDR2 SASEGT. The CDR3 DNA reads TGTGCCGGAAGGGATAGCTCTGGGGCCAACGTCCTGACTTTC. Protein: CAGRDSSGANVLTF.

J is TRBJ1-4 and V is TRBV10-3; possibly TRBD1 for D (6 bases). Germline V lookup: CDR1 ENHRY, CDR2 SYGVKD. The CDR3 is 14 residues long. V was cut by 0 bases and J by 8 bases, with 10 bases left in between. The CDR3 DNA reads as TGTGCCATCAGTGAGTCAGGGGGTAACGAAAAACTGTTTTTT. Protein sequence: CAISESGGNEKLFF.

The CDR3 region is CASLSGNTIYF. The CDR3 nucleotides are TGTGCCAGCCTCTCTGGAAACACCATATATTTT. This chain joins TRBV27 and TRBJ1-3; D remains ambiguous. From germline, CDR1 is MNHEY and CDR2 SMNVEV (reference sequence). The CDR3 extends over 11 amino acids. V was clipped by 8 bases and J by 0 bases, with 2 bases between them.

Many counts were recorded for this clonotype. The chain combines TRBV30 with TRBJ1-1; 7 bases fit TRBD1. The CDR3 has 12 residues. Germline CDR1 reads GTSNPN; CDR2 reads SVGIG (reference sequence). With 5 bases clipped from V and 8 bases from J, the junction kept 8 bases outside the gene matches. CDR3 protein: CAWLKGAREAFF. CDR3 coding DNA: TGTGCCTGGTTAAAGGGGGCGCGGGAAGCTTTCTTT.

Worth noting for this clonotype: This sequence may be a read error, since a much larger clone differs from it by one base. This rearrangement joins TRBV12-3 or TRBV12-4 to TRBJ2-1; weak D call: TRBD1 (5 bases). The CDR3 consists of 13 residues. Trimming stripped 3 bases from V and 5 bases from J, with 8 bases between. CDR3 in DNA: TGTGCCAGCAGTTTCGACAGTCACAATGAGCAGTTCTTC. Amino acid sequence: CASSFDSHNEQFF.

Comments on this clonotype: Mismatch with germline at one junction end may stem from a read error. This rearrangement joins TRBV5-1 to TRBJ1-4, with a tentative D call TRBD1 (5 bases). The CDR3 covers 16 residues. The V gene's germline CDR1 is SGHRS and CDR2 YFSETQ. Here the CDR3 reads CASSQVSAGSSEKLFF. CDR3 bases: TGTGCCAGCAGCCAAGTCTCGGCAGGGTCGTCCGAAAAACTGTTTTTT.

The rearrangement joins TRBV6-4 to TRBJ2-3, with D maybe TRBD1 (6 bases). With 4 bases removed from V and 5 bases from J, the gap between germline ends came to 13 bases. The CDR3 length is 14 residues. CDR1 is MRHNA and CDR2 is SNTAGT in the germline V gene. The CDR3 is CASSVTGTEDTQYF. For the CDR3, the DNA is TGTGCCAGCAGTGTGACAGGCACGGAAGATACGCAGTATTTT.

The gene calls are TRBV6-1 and TRBJ1-5; D unclear. CDR1 MNHNS and CDR2 SASEGT come from the germline V gene. The length of the CDR3 is 14 residues. V lost 6 bases, J lost 6 bases, and 15 bases lay in between. CDR3 coding DNA: TGTGCCAGCAGGACGAGGGTTGGGAGTCAGCCCCAGCATTTT. Amino acid sequence: CASRTRVGSQPQHF.

V usage is TRBV19 and J usage is TRBJ1-1; no firm D call. Germline assignment: CDR1 LNHDA and CDR2 SQIVND (reference sequence). The CDR3 covers 16 residues. Trimming left V 6 bases short and J 0 bases short, with 17 bases between. The CDR3 nucleotides are TGTGCCAGTAGCCCCGCCAATCAGATTTTGAACACTGAAGCTTTCTTT. Protein sequence: CASSPANQILNTEAFF. Filled out from reference TRBV19 and TRBJ1-1, the complete variable domain reads DGGITQSPKYLFRKEGQNVTLSCEQNLNHDAMYWYRQDPGQGLRLIYYSQIVNDFQKGDIAEGYSVSREKKESFPLTVTSAQKNPTAFYLCASSPANQILNTEAFFGQGTRLTVV.

V gene TRBV3-1 combines with J gene TRBJ2-1; D call uncertain. Germline-derived CDR1 and CDR2 are LGHDT and YNNKEL (reference sequence). The CDR3 is made up of 16 amino acids. V shed 4 bases and J shed 8 bases, with 21 bases lying between them. CDR3 region: CASSLNAWALLYEQFF. In nucleotides, the CDR3 is TGTGCCAGCAGCCTCAACGCGTGGGCTCTTCTGTATGAGCAGTTCTTC.

CDR3 coding DNA: TGTGCTCTTCCCCCCTTACGGGCGGGGGTAACAGATACGCAGTATTTT. Protein sequence: CALPPLRAGVTDTQYF. The V and J genes are TRBV12-5 and TRBJ2-3; 7 bases match TRBD2. V shed 11 bases, J shed 3 bases, and the junction held 17 bases outside the gene matches. The CDR3 extends over 16 amino acids. Germline CDR1 LGHNT, CDR2 FRNRAP.

This clonotype appeared many times. This chain connects TRBV6-1 to TRBJ1-1, with D possibly being TRBD1 (5 bases). Germline CDR1 is MNHNS and CDR2 is SASEGT. V lost 3 bases and J 1 base, leaving 12 bases between the germline ends. This CDR3 spans 15 amino acids. This CDR3 reads CASSDRGRANTEAFF. The CDR3 DNA is TGTGCCAGCAGTGATCGGGGCAGGGCGAACACTGAAGCTTTCTTT.

Only a few counts were recorded for this clonotype. The CDR3 region has the DNA TGTGCTAGTGGTTCCTCGGGCTTCGCGGGGGAGCCAAGGGAGCAGTTCTTC. Residues: CASGSSGFAGEPREQFF. The chain uses TRBV12-5 and TRBJ2-1; 7 positions match TRBD2. Per germline, CDR1 LGHNT and CDR2 FRNRAP. The V segment lost 4 bases and the J segment 10 bases; nucleotides outside the gene matches: 19. The CDR3 has 17 residues. Using reference TRBV12-5 and TRBJ2-1 for the parts outside the CDR3, the full variable domain is DARVTQTPRHKVTEMGQEVTMRCQPILGHNTVFWYRQTMMQGLELLAYFRNRAPLDDSGMPKDRFSAEMPDATLATLKIQPSEPRDSAVYFCASGSSGFAGEPREQFFGPGTRLTVL.

This clonotype turned up a few times. This chain joins TRBV9 and TRBJ1-2; 10 nucleotides match TRBD1. Trimming at V came to 2 bases and at J to 3 bases, leaving 4 bases not matched to a gene. The germline CDR1 and CDR2 sequences are SGDLS and YYNGEE. The CDR3 totals 15 residues. CDR3 nucleotide sequence: TGTGCCAGCAGCGTGGGGGGACAGGGGTACTATGGCTACACCTTC. It codes for CASSVGGQGYYGYTF.

This clonotype came up a few times. The V gene is TRBV4-3, the J gene TRBJ2-7; 7 bases agree with TRBD2. Germline V gene data show CDR1 as LGHNA and CDR2 as YSLEER. The length of the CDR3 is 15 residues. Trimming removed 0 bases from V and 4 bases from J; junction bases left unmatched: 6. The CDR3 DNA reads as TGCGCCAGCAGCCAAGACCAGACTAGCTTGTACGAGCAGTACTTC. Its protein is CASSQDQTSLYEQYF.

This clonotype occurred a few times. This chain joins TRBV28 and TRBJ1-4; D unclear. Between the trimmed V and J ends, which lost 4 bases and 4 bases, there was a span of 4 bases. CDR3 length equals 12 residues. Per the germline V gene, CDR1 is MDHEN and CDR2 is SYDVKM. The CDR3 DNA reads TGTGCCAGCAGTTCTTATAATGAAAAACTGTTTTTT. Its translation: CASSSYNEKLFF.

This clonotype was picked up a small number of times. The rearrangement uses TRBV7-2 and TRBJ2-1; 8 bases fit TRBD1. V was pared by 1 base and J by 4 bases, with 3 bases of the junction left unmatched. The CDR3 contains 15 residues. Germline V gene lookup returns CDR1 SGHTA and CDR2 FQGNSA. CDR3 nucleotides: TGTGCCAGCAGCTTAGGGACAGGGCCTTACAATGAGCAGTTCTTC. Translation: CASSLGTGPYNEQFF.